This TCR beta chain was captured by sequencing in a study of T cells in Graves' hyperthyroidism and ophthalmopathy. There are 17 residues in the CDR3. CDR1 MDHEN and CDR2 SYDVKM come from the germline V gene. Trimming took 1 base from V and 8 from J; bases not matched to a gene: 13. Stable Graves' hyperthyroidism denoted no ophthalmopathy progression over 18 months. Exclusions: uncontrolled infection, other autoimmune disease, pregnancy, lactation. It was RNA transcripts that yielded the amplified TCR beta CDR3 regions. First-round RT-PCR with HTBI primers amplified the TCR CDR3 region. MiXCR, applied by TCRdb to the multiplex PCR reads, yields one record per CDR3 protein. The data contain some 770,000 distinct CDR3 sequences, roughly 15% of them singletons. Of note for this clonotype: The target antigen is unknown.

Study observations and caveats: A 13 V-J model separated ophthalmopathy from stable hyperthyroidism.

This TCR was sampled from a man between 18 and 29 years old with Graves' hyperthyroidism. The sequencing sample was made of blood. V is TRBV28 and J is TRBJ2-3; 9 nucleotides agree with TRBD2. CDR3 in amino acids: CASSLSVSGSGHGTQYF. The CDR3 coding sequence is TGTGCCAGCAGTTTATCAGTTAGCGGGAGCGGTCACGGTACGCAGTATTTT.